Shown below are 2 T cell receptor beta chains from a single sample sequenced in a study of spatial heterogeneity in lung cancer (dated by TCRdb to the late 2010s). The method behind the library was 5' RACE. TCRdb shows the sequencer as NextSeq 500. TCRdb cleaned the public reads at Q25 with fastp, built clones with MiXCR and kept in-frame beta chains. Rows merge per CDR3 protein into single entries with the most common DNA and genes. The sample table records 43,000 or so distinct CDR3 sequences; under 7.5% of these occur just once. About two fifths of the sample rests with the top ten. The sample's time point label is to be understood as: sample taken at primary tumor resection. The sample was PBMCs, taken at surgery. These TCRs come from a female donor with early-stage non-small cell lung cancer.

This clonotype was detected ten times or more. The V gene is TRBV12-3 or TRBV12-4, the J gene TRBJ1-5; 7 bases are a match to TRBD1. This CDR3 is built from 11 residues. The V and J ends lost 8 bases and 11 bases, in that order; junction bases with no gene match: 6. The CDR3 region is CASSGGRAQHF. The CDR3 nucleotides are TGTGCCAGCTCAGGGGGTCGGGCCCAGCATTTT.

The rearrangement joins TRBV6-6 to TRBJ2-7; 11 bases agree with TRBD2. Trimming at V came to 2 bases and at J to 2 bases, leaving 8 bases not matched to a gene. This CDR3 has 17 amino acids. The V gene's germline CDR1 is MNHNY and CDR2 SVGAGI (reference sequence). CDR3 sequence (DNA): TGTGCCAGCAGTTACAACCCGACTAGCGGGACCGCCTACGAGCAGTACTTC. It specifies CASSYNPTSGTAYEQYF.